This T cell receptor beta chain was captured by sequencing in a study of CD8 T cells in Susac syndrome. The wider study: Patients with Susac syndrome were, at the time of blood collection, therapy-naive, maintained on corticosteroids, or maintained on intravenous immunoglobulin alone.

TEMRA cells were FACS-enriched, while CD8+ and CD4+ T cells were negatively isolated. To note about this clonotype: Its antigen is as yet unknown.

Whole-study results and caveats: The CD4+ T cell repertoires, which came from Susac syndrome patients, showed no sign of clonal expansion.

Random hexamers served to reverse transcribe roughly 0.45 to 1 ug RNA. The method of amplification for TCR beta CDR3 was immunoSEQ multiplex PCR, covering 54 Vbeta and 13 Jbeta. TCRdb itself ran the immunoSEQ multiplex PCR reads through MiXCR, one entry per CDR3 protein. The data show 150,000 to 200,000 distinct CDR3 sequences, roughly 90% seen once. Trimming removed 6 bases at V and 9 bases at J, with 17 bases between. The germline CDR1 and CDR2 sequences are MDHEN and SYDVKM. The length of the CDR3 is 13 residues. Material: CD4+ T cells from PBMCs. This chain connects TRBV28 to TRBJ1-2, with TRBD1 as a possible D gene (6 bases). The source of this sequence is a human donor with Susac syndrome. The CDR3 sequence is CASRTGGPSSYTF. CDR3 in DNA: TGTGCCAGCAGGACAGGCGGGCCGAGCAGCTACACCTTC.